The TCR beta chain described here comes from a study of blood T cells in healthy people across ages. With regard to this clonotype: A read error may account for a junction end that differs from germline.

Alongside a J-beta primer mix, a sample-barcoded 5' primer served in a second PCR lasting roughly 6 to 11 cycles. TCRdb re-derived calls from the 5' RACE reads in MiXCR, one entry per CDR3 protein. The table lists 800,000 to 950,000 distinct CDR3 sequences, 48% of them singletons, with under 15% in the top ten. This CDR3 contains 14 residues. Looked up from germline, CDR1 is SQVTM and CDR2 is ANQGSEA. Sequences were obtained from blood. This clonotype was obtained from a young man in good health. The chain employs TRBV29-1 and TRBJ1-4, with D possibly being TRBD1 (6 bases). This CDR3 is CSAYSGTTNEKLFF. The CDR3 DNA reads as TGCAGCGCCTATTCCGGGACAACGAATGAAAAACTGTTTTTT.